Presented here are 32 T cell receptor beta chains from one specimen sequenced in a study of blood T cell repertoires in COVID-19. Measured with immunoSEQ multiplex PCR; TCRdb has only the in-frame clones, and not every one. Of more than 85,000 clones listed, approximately 80% were seen once; the top ten hold about 24%. The source material was peripheral blood. Receptor source: a human donor in a cohort sampled during active COVID-19.

V gene TRBV2 combines with J gene TRBJ1-3; no reliable D call. The CDR3 runs 11 residues. With 10 bases removed from V and 4 bases from J, the gap between germline ends came to 8 bases. From germline, CDR1 is SNHLY and CDR2 FYNNEI. CDR3 sequence: CAKRLGNTIYF. The CDR3 bases are TGTGCCAAGCGCCTCGGAAACACCATATATTTT.

This sequence joins TRBV4-3 and TRBJ2-3; TRBD1 might be the D (5 bases). The CDR3 sequence is 15 residues long. The germline gives CDR1 LGHNA, CDR2 YSLEER. The V end was cut by 1 base, the J end by 0 bases, with 8 bases between. The CDR3 loop reads CASSQVGASTDTQYF. For the CDR3, the DNA is TGCGCCAGCAGCCAAGTTGGGGCTAGCACAGATACGCAGTATTTT.

The chain is built from TRBV19 and TRBJ2-3, with a weak D call TRBD2 (6 bases). The CDR3 has 16 residues. The germline CDR1 and CDR2 sequences are LNHDA and SQIVND (reference sequence). V lost 6 bases and J lost 1, with 17 bases in between. The DNA of the CDR3 is TGTGCCAGTAGGAGTCAGGCGGGACTCCGCACAGATACGCAGTATTTT. Its protein is CASRSQAGLRTDTQYF.

The J gene is TRBJ1-5, the V gene TRBV24-1; no reliable D call. Germline V gives CDR1 KGHDR, CDR2 SFDVKD. V lost 4 bases and J 9 bases, leaving 15 bases between the germline ends. This CDR3 comprises 14 residues. The CDR3 protein is CATSDSLPFGPQHF. For the CDR3, the DNA is TGTGCCACCAGTGACTCACTACCTTTCGGGCCCCAGCATTTT.

The V and J genes are TRBV6-6 and TRBJ2-3, with D tentatively TRBD1 (5 bases). The CDR3 is made up of 13 amino acids. V lost 7 bases to trimming and J lost 5 bases, with 13 bases between them. Looked up from germline, CDR1 is MNHNY and CDR2 is SVGAGI (reference sequence). The DNA for the CDR3 is TGTGCCAGCAATGGGGCGCCCGGAGATACGCAGTATTTT. Amino acids: CASNGAPGDTQYF.

CDR3 sequence reads: CASSLAGTVNTEAFF. CDR3 coding DNA: TGCGCCAGCAGCTTGGCCGGGACAGTCAACACTGAAGCTTTCTTT. The rearrangement joins TRBV5-1 to TRBJ1-1; 7 nucleotides line up with TRBD1. V dropped 0 bases and J dropped 2; count of bases not matched to a gene: 4. The CDR3 totals 15 residues. Germline V gives CDR1 SGHRS, CDR2 YFSETQ. Filled out from reference TRBV5-1 and TRBJ1-1, the complete variable domain reads KAGVTQTPRYLIKTRGQQVTLSCSPISGHRSVSWYQQTPGQGLQFLFEYFSETQRNKGNFPGRFSGRQFSNSRSEMNVSTLELGDSALYLCASSLAGTVNTEAFFGQGTRLTVV.

Here the CDR3 reads CASSQSAPQFF. The CDR3 nucleotides are TGCGCCAGCAGTCAATCAGCACCGCAGTTCTTC. This rearrangement joins TRBV23-1 to TRBJ2-1; the D is unclear. TRBV23-1 is an open reading frame, and its role is uncertain. CDR3 length: 11 residues. Trimming shortened V by 0 bases and J by 12 bases, and 6 bases separated the two germline ends.

The V and J genes are TRBV7-9 and TRBJ1-2, with a tentative D call TRBD1 (6 bases). The CDR3 runs 13 residues. Germline V gene lookup returns CDR1 SEHNR and CDR2 FQNEAQ (reference sequence). V lost 3 bases, J lost 6 bases, and 11 bases lay in between. CDR3 amino acids: CASSFLQGNGYTF. In nucleotides, the CDR3 is TGTGCCAGCAGCTTTCTACAGGGCAATGGCTACACCTTC.

This clone was picked up one time. The chain joins TRBV5-5 to TRBJ1-3; D gene unclear. Germline V gene sequence: CDR1 SGHKS, CDR2 YYEKEE (reference sequence). The CDR3 length is 15 residues. V was shortened by 0 bases and J by 4 bases, with 11 bases between the two germline ends. The CDR3 protein is CASSLDPGYGNTIYF. CDR3 bases: TGTGCCAGCAGCTTGGATCCGGGATACGGAAACACCATATATTTT.

This chain joins TRBV7-2 and TRBJ1-5, with TRBD1 identical over 9 bases. Germline CDR1 and CDR2: SGHTA and FQGNSA. The CDR3 spans 17 residues. The V and J ends lost 4 bases and 7 bases, in that order; junction bases with no gene match: 14. This CDR3 reads CASSSAPGQGMKQPQHF. CDR3 in DNA: TGTGCCAGCAGCTCGGCCCCGGGACAGGGTATGAAGCAGCCCCAGCATTTT.

As regards this clone: The sample contains more than one DNA sequence encoding this CDR3. This chain uses TRBV11-2 with TRBJ2-5; D is undetermined. The CDR3 covers 11 residues. Germline assignment: CDR1 SGHAT and CDR2 FQNNGV. V was clipped by 2 bases and J by 5 bases, with 3 bases between them. CDR3 coding DNA: TGTGCCAGCAGCTTACGGGAGACCCAGTACTTC. This gives the protein CASSLRETQYF.

This chain joins TRBV7-8 and TRBJ1-2, with D hard to call. Germline-derived CDR1 and CDR2 are SGHVS and FQNEAQ. The CDR3 runs to 13 residues. Trimming removed 5 bases from V and 1 base from J, with 8 bases in between. The CDR3 region has the DNA TGTGCCAGCAGCATACTTCTTAACTATGGCTACACCTTC. As protein: CASSILLNYGYTF.

The chain couples TRBV5-8 to TRBJ1-2; D is undetermined. Trimming pared 1 base from V and 0 bases from J, leaving 7 bases between. The CDR3 is 14 amino acids. Germline V CDR1 and CDR2: SGHTS, YDEGEE. This CDR3 is CASSLTGANYGYTF. In DNA, the CDR3 is TGTGCCAGCAGCTTGACGGGAGCTAACTATGGCTACACCTTC.

This chain uses TRBV18 with TRBJ1-6; TRBD1 aligns across 9 bases. The length of the CDR3 is 14 residues. CDR1 and CDR2 (germline): KGHSH, LQKENI. The V gene end was trimmed by 5 bases and the J gene end by 7 bases; junction bases not matched to a gene: 3. The CDR3 region is CASSGQGTNSPLHF. In nucleotides, the CDR3 is TGTGCCAGCTCAGGACAGGGGACGAATTCACCCCTCCACTTT.

V usage is TRBV6-5 and J usage is TRBJ2-2; 7 bases match TRBD1. CDR1 is MNHEY, CDR2 SVGAGI, per germline. The V gene end was trimmed by 7 bases and the J gene end by 1 base; junction bases not matched to a gene: 3. The CDR3 spans 14 residues. This CDR3 reads CASKRTGNTGELFF. Here the CDR3 DNA reads TGTGCCAGCAAGAGGACAGGGAACACCGGGGAGCTGTTTTTT.

The chain recombines TRBV2 with TRBJ2-3; weak D call: TRBD1 (6 bases). Germline V gene data show CDR1 as SNHLY and CDR2 as FYNNEI. The V end was cut by 4 bases, the J end by 3 bases, with 8 bases between. The CDR3 runs to 13 residues. CDR3 bases: TGTGCCAGCAGTGGACAGGTTACAGATACGCAGTATTTT. This encodes CASSGQVTDTQYF.

This clone appeared a few times. The chain recombines TRBV27 with TRBJ1-1; D is perhaps TRBD1 (5 bases). Per the germline V gene, CDR1 is MNHEY and CDR2 is SMNVEV (reference sequence). The CDR3 is made up of 13 amino acids. V was clipped by 2 bases and J by 1 base, with 5 bases between them. Here the CDR3 reads CASSLRGNTEAFF. In nucleotides, the CDR3 is TGTGCCAGCAGTTTAAGGGGGAACACTGAAGCTTTCTTT.

This clone was observed once. The chain recombines TRBV18 with TRBJ2-3, with D tentatively TRBD2 (6 bases). The V gene lost 2 bases and the J gene lost 4 bases, with 10 bases spanning the gap. CDR1 is KGHSH and CDR2 is LQKENI in the germline V gene. This CDR3 contains 14 residues. CDR3 residues: CASSPIAEADTQYF. The CDR3 bases are TGTGCCAGCTCACCAATAGCGGAAGCAGATACGCAGTATTTT.

The chain is built from TRBV10-3 and TRBJ2-1, with 8 bases that match TRBD2. The germline V gene has CDR1 ENHRY and CDR2 SYGVKD. This CDR3 is built from 15 residues. V was clipped by 6 bases and J by 3 bases; unmatched bases: 7. CDR3 sequence (DNA): TGTGCCATCAGCGGCCTCGCGGGGGGCTACAATGAGCAGTTCTTC. Its protein is CAISGLAGGYNEQFF.

This clone was seen only once. The J gene is TRBJ1-2, the V gene TRBV3-1 (or the pseudogene TRBV3-2), with D perhaps TRBD1 (6 bases). V lost 4 bases to trimming and J lost 3 bases, with 15 bases between them. Germline-derived CDR1 and CDR2 are LGHDT and YNNKEL (reference sequence). The CDR3 contains 15 residues. CDR3 region: CASSPSWGPDYGYTF. In nucleotides, the CDR3 is TGTGCCAGCAGCCCCTCTTGGGGGCCCGACTATGGCTACACCTTC.

The chain's CDR3 is CASSQSEGSDYGYTF. CDR3 in DNA: TGCGCCAGCAGTCAATCAGAGGGCTCCGACTATGGCTACACCTTC. The chain links TRBV23-1 to TRBJ1-2; no definite D call. TRBV23-1 is an ORF for which the function is uncertain. The CDR3 has 15 amino acids. The germline V and J ends were trimmed by 0 bases and 3 bases, with 11 bases remaining between them.

The chain has TRBV7-6 and TRBJ2-1, with TRBD2 matching 10 bases. Germline V gives CDR1 SGHVS, CDR2 FNYEAQ. This CDR3 contains 14 residues. Trimming cost V 5 bases and J 13 bases; bases outside gene matches: 11. CDR3 coding DNA: TGTGCCAGCAGCATTGCCCTAGCGGGAGAGGTTCAGTTCTTC. Its translation is CASSIALAGEVQFF.

The chain carries TRBV14 and TRBJ1-6; D remains unclear. CDR1 is SGHDN, CDR2 FVKESK, per germline. This CDR3 is built from 13 residues. V was clipped by 3 bases and J by 6 bases, with 6 bases between them. CDR3 amino acids: CASSQAFNSPLHF. The CDR3 DNA follows: TGTGCCAGCAGCCAGGCCTTTAATTCACCCCTCCACTTT.

This chain connects TRBV7-8 to TRBJ2-3; D is unclear. The V end was cut by 1 base, the J end by 4 bases, with 12 bases between. Looked up from germline, CDR1 is SGHVS and CDR2 is FQNEAQ. The CDR3 totals 15 residues. CDR3: CASSLGTVHADTQYF. The CDR3 DNA reads TGTGCCAGCAGCTTAGGTACCGTACACGCAGATACGCAGTATTTT.

This clone appeared once. V gene TRBV6-5 combines with J gene TRBJ2-7; D not certain. The CDR3 runs to 13 residues. CDR1 and CDR2 (germline): MNHEY, SVGAGI. V was cut by 2 bases and J by 7 bases, with 12 bases left in between. CDR3 in amino acids: CASSYQRIGEQYF. The CDR3 DNA reads TGTGCCAGCAGTTACCAGAGGATCGGAGAGCAGTACTTC.

This chain connects TRBV18 to TRBJ2-7, with 9 bases identical to TRBD1. This CDR3 spans 16 amino acids. With 3 bases clipped from V and 2 bases from J, the junction kept 8 bases outside the gene matches. Looked up from germline, CDR1 is KGHSH and CDR2 is LQKENI. This CDR3 reads CASSPLEGTGTYEQYF. In nucleotides, the CDR3 is TGTGCCAGCTCACCCCTTGAGGGGACAGGGACCTACGAGCAGTACTTC.

This chain uses TRBV28 with TRBJ2-1; D uncertain. V lost 2 bases and J 5 bases, leaving 10 bases between the germline ends. Germline V gene lookup returns CDR1 MDHEN and CDR2 SYDVKM. The CDR3 is made up of 14 amino acids. The CDR3 protein is CASSLLTLDNEQFF. CDR3 in DNA: TGTGCCAGCAGTTTACTAACTCTGGACAATGAGCAGTTCTTC.

This chain joins TRBV7-9 and TRBJ2-2; TRBD1 is a possible D gene (6 bases). Trimming left V 5 bases short and J 5 bases short, with 15 bases between. The CDR3 spans 15 residues. Germline CDR1 SEHNR, CDR2 FQNEAQ (reference sequence). The CDR3 here is CASSIRRTETGELFF. The CDR3 DNA sequence: TGTGCCAGCAGCATAAGACGGACAGAAACCGGGGAGCTGTTTTTT. The full variable domain, rest sourced from reference TRBV7-9 and TRBJ2-2, is DTGVSQNPRHKITKRGQNVTFRCDPISEHNRLYWYRQTLGQGPEFLTYFQNEAQLEKSRLLSDRFSAERPKGSFSTLEIQRTEQGDSAMYLCASSIRRTETGELFFGEGSRLTVL.

The V gene is TRBV11-2, the J gene TRBJ1-6, with 8 bases lining up with TRBD1. This CDR3 spans 16 amino acids. Trimming at V came to 4 bases and at J to 2 bases, leaving 4 bases not matched to a gene. Germline assignment: CDR1 SGHAT and CDR2 FQNNGV. The CDR3 DNA sequence: TGTGCCAGCAGCTCCCAGGGGGCTGCCTATAATTCACCCCTCCACTTT. This gives the protein CASSSQGAAYNSPLHF.

The chain recombines TRBV6-2 or TRBV6-3 with TRBJ1-1, with D uncertain. Trimming left V 4 bases short and J 1 base short, with 7 bases between. Looked up from germline, CDR1 is MNHEY and CDR2 is SVGEGT. This CDR3 region has 13 residues. In DNA, the CDR3 is TGTGCCAGCAGTTTCCTTCGGAACACTGAAGCTTTCTTT. Translating it yields CASSFLRNTEAFF.

The chain has TRBV19 and TRBJ2-3; D perhaps matches TRBD2 (5 bases). Trimming took 5 bases from V and 0 from J, leaving 15 bases between them. Germline V gene sequence: CDR1 LNHDA, CDR2 SQIVND (reference sequence). The CDR3 totals 16 residues. The CDR3 loop reads CASSPRELTSTDTQYF. Here the CDR3 DNA reads TGTGCCAGTAGTCCCCGGGAACTCACTAGCACAGATACGCAGTATTTT.

The rearrangement joins TRBV7-9 to TRBJ2-7; 12 bases are a match to TRBD2. Unmatched junction bases numbered 2, after V lost 5 bases and J lost 3 bases. Germline CDR1 is SEHNR and CDR2 is FQNEAQ (reference sequence). This CDR3 spans 14 amino acids. CDR3 sequence reads: CASSRLAGVYEQYF. The CDR3 DNA reads TGTGCCAGCAGCCGACTAGCGGGAGTCTACGAGCAGTACTTC.